This TCR beta chain was captured in a study of siplizumab effects on memory and regulatory T cells. On this clone itself: Its antigen is not known.

Study-wide results and caveats: Among mappable alloreactive CD4+ clones, the Treg-derived fraction averaged around 70% with siplizumab versus about 27% in controls. Many proliferating CD4+ or CD8+ clones remained unclassified. Roughly 75-96% of them could not be assigned either a naive or a memory phenotype.

The CDR3 sequence is 15 residues long. V was cut by 0 bases and J by 2 bases, with 11 bases left in between. Germline V lookup: CDR1 LGHNA, CDR2 YNFKEQ. Generated by immunoSEQ multiplex PCR, the TCRdb table keeps only in-frame clones and is missing some. The sample yields fewer than 100,000 clones, approximately 95% seen once. Sequencing was done on a sample of CD8+ T cells sorted from blood. The chain joins TRBV4-2 to TRBJ2-7, with D perhaps matching TRBD2 (5 bases). The TCR comes from a human donor in good health. Here the CDR3 DNA reads TGTGCCAGCAGCCAAGACGGAGGACCCACCTACGAGCAGTACTTC. Its protein product is CASSQDGGPTYEQYF.